The following is a TCR beta chain sequence with its context. The antigen is not known. Germline-derived CDR1 and CDR2 are MNHEY and SVGAGI. The length of the CDR3 is 14 residues. Trimming removed 0 bases from V and 4 bases from J, with 10 bases in between. Profiled with immunoSEQ multiplex PCR; TCRdb holds only in-frame clones, not every one. The profile shows 10,000 or so clones, 45% to 50% of them singletons. The data were taken from a study of siplizumab effects on memory and regulatory T cells. Turning to the study itself: Paired setups tested mixed lymphocyte reactions with around 0.97 ug/mL siplizumab or no drug. Study-level findings and limits: The diversity of naive T cells seemed greater than that of memory cells, and their alloresponse contribution seemed major.

The mixed lymphocyte reaction cells were cocultured at 37°C for around 6 days. The chain joins TRBV6-5 to TRBJ2-7, with D perhaps TRBD1 or TRBD2 (5 bases each). Sequenced material: CFSE-low (dividing) CD8+ T cells sorted from an allogeneic mixed lymphocyte reaction. The TCR originated in a human donor in good health; the cells came from an allogeneic mixed lymphocyte reaction. Some clones in this sample may be carry-over from other donors' samples. The CDR3 loop is CASSYSVWGYEQYF. The CDR3 DNA is TGTGCCAGCAGTTACTCAGTATGGGGGTACGAGCAGTACTTC.